This T cell receptor beta chain was captured in a study of early T cells in non-severe SARS-CoV-2 infection. As for the study in general: Sequenced bulk RNA came from whole blood that was unsorted, and chains were unpaired. Study findings and constraints: Anti-spike CD8 specificities were favored by VDJdb matching, whose results missed private and CD4 specificities.

Individual cDNA molecules were tagged with unique molecular identifiers. TCRdb reprocessed the 5' RACE reads with MiXCR, giving one entry per CDR3 protein. The table includes about 100,000 distinct CDR3 sequences, 11% detected once. The table lists this clonotype with many counts. Its antigen is unknown. The CDR3 has 16 residues. Trimming took 3 bases from V and 4 from J; bases not matched to a gene: 4. CDR1 and CDR2 (germline): SGDLS, YYNGEE. The chain employs TRBV9 and TRBJ2-3; TRBD2 agrees at 14 bases. The specimen sequenced was whole blood. The clonotype was recovered from an adult who was a healthcare worker with PCR-confirmed SARS-CoV-2 infection or an uninfected control (not recorded which). CDR3 nucleotides: TGTGCCAGCAGCGCGCGACTAGCGGGAGGGCCAGATACGCAGTATTTT. As protein: CASSARLAGGPDTQYF.